The TCR beta chain under discussion was sequenced for a study of blood T cell repertoires in COVID-19. Study overall: Sources were T cells, B-cell-depleted T cells, or PBMCs; the material itself was cDNA or gDNA.

In the authors' methods: Reference gene primer amplification gave nucleated cell count estimates. Produced via immunoSEQ multiplex PCR; TCRdb's table is partial and in-frame only. Clone size and V and J calls were adopted from that table, with D and trimming inferred from the DNA. The sample has 150,000 to 200,000 clones; just over 90% are singletons. The CDR3 length is 19 residues. V lost 4 bases and J lost 0; bases outside the gene matches: 14. Germline CDR1 LGHDT, CDR2 YNNKEL (reference sequence). The TCR comes from a young man with acute or convalescent COVID-19. This chain uses TRBV3-1 (or the pseudogene TRBV3-2) with TRBJ2-1; 8 bases line up with TRBD1. Sequencing input: peripheral blood. CDR3: CASSPTGVTNIDSYNEQFF. The CDR3 coding sequence is TGTGCCAGCAGCCCGACAGGGGTGACTAACATAGACTCCTACAATGAGCAGTTCTTC.